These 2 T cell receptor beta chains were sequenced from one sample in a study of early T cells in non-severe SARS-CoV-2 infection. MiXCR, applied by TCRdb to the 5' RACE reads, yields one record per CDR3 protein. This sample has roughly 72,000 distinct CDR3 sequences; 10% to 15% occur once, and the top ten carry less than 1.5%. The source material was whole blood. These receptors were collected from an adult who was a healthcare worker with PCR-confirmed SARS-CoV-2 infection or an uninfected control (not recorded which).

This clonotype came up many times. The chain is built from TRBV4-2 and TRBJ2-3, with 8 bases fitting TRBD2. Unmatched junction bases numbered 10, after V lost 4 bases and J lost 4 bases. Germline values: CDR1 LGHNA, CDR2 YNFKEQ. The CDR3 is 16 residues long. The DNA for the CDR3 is TGTGCCAGCAGCCTAGCCGGGACTAGAGCCCCAGATACGCAGTATTTT. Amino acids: CASSLAGTRAPDTQYF.

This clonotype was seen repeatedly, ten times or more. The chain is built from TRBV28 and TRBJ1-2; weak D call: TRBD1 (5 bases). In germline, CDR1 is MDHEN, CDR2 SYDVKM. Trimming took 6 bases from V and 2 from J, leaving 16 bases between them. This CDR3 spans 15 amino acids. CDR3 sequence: CASSPDWGSNYGYTF. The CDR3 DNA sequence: TGTGCCAGCAGCCCCGACTGGGGCTCCAACTATGGCTACACCTTC.